The next 17 T cell receptor beta chains were all read from a single sample in a study of spatial heterogeneity in lung cancer. TCRdb re-derived calls from the 5' RACE reads in MiXCR, one entry per CDR3 protein. There are about 10,000 distinct CDR3 sequences in the sample; more than 3% occur only once, and roughly 52% lies in the top ten. Stated time point: sample taken at primary tumor resection. Extraction of whole RNA from tumor, nontumor lung or frozen PBMC preceded unsorted sequencing. The source was PBMCs, collected at surgery. The receptors originated from a female donor with early-stage non-small cell lung cancer.

This clonotype was recorded many times. This beta chain slipped into a library made for alpha chains as a stray read, so its size is not meaningful. The chain links TRBV13 to TRBJ2-7; D uncertain. The CDR3 has 11 residues. The germline gives CDR1 PRHDT, CDR2 FYEKMQ (reference sequence). V was clipped by 0 bases and J by 6 bases, with 3 bases between them. The CDR3: CASSLGGEQYF. Written as DNA, the CDR3 is TGTGCCAGCAGCTTAGGGGGCGAGCAGTACTTC.

The table lists this clonotype with many counts. In a library made to pick up alpha chains, this beta chain is a stray read with a size that means little. The chain has TRBV20-1 and TRBJ2-5; D gene ambiguous. The CDR3 consists of 12 residues. Looked up from germline, CDR1 is DFQATT and CDR2 is SNEGSKA (reference sequence). V was shortened by 3 bases and J by 2 bases, with 7 bases between the two germline ends. CDR3 nucleotide sequence: TGCAGTGCTAGTTATCTGCAAGAGACCCAGTACTTC. It codes for CSASYLQETQYF.

This clonotype was observed many times. With the library built for alpha chains, this beta chain is off target and its frequency is not meaningful. The chain uses TRBV2 and TRBJ2-7, with D perhaps TRBD1 (5 bases). Germline V CDR1 and CDR2: SNHLY, FYNNEI. The CDR3 sequence is 14 residues long. Between the trimmed V and J ends, which lost 2 bases and 0 bases, there was a span of 8 bases. The CDR3 DNA reads as TGTGCCAGCAGTGAACGACAGACCTCCTACGAGCAGTACTTC. Amino acid sequence: CASSERQTSYEQYF.

This clonotype was found many times. This beta chain was picked up by a library intended for alpha chains and is off target, so its count carries little meaning. The chain links TRBV25-1 to TRBJ2-7, with D perhaps TRBD1 (5 bases). V was clipped by 6 bases and J by 0 bases, with 9 bases between them. The CDR3 sequence is 13 residues long. Germline CDR1 and CDR2: MGHDK and SYGVNS. The CDR3 nucleotides are TGTGCCAGCAGCGGACACTTCTCCTACGAGCAGTACTTC. As protein: CASSGHFSYEQYF.

This clonotype has more than one count but fewer than ten. Found in a library prepared for alpha chains, this beta chain is an off-target read, and its abundance has little meaning. This chain links TRBV9 with TRBJ2-5; 11 nucleotides agree with TRBD2. Trimming took 1 base from V and 4 from J; bases not matched to a gene: 3. This CDR3 comprises 15 residues. Germline CDR1 SGDLS, CDR2 YYNGEE. CDR3 nucleotides: TGTGCCAGCAGCGTATTAGCGGGGGGGCGAGAGACCCAGTACTTC. It translates to CASSVLAGGRETQYF.

For this clonotype: The size of this beta chain means little, since it is a stray read in a library made for alpha chains. V gene TRBV5-8 combines with J gene TRBJ2-1; 7 bases are a match to TRBD1. Trimming removed 2 bases from V and 5 bases from J; junction bases left unmatched: 7. Germline lookup yields CDR1 SGHTS and CDR2 YDEGEE. This CDR3 has 15 amino acids. CDR3 DNA: TGTGCCAGCAGCTTATCAGGGGGTGGGCACAATGAGCAGTTCTTC. It codes for CASSLSGGGHNEQFF.

A remark on this clonotype: The library was built for alpha chains, so this beta chain is an off-target read and its size means little. The chain combines TRBV5-1 with TRBJ1-6, with D unresolved. The CDR3 runs to 17 residues. The V gene lost 0 bases and the J gene lost 7 bases, with 17 bases spanning the gap. The germline V gene encodes CDR1 SGHRS and CDR2 YFSETQ. CDR3 bases: TGCGCCAGCAGCTTGGACGCCCTTGGGCAAAGGAATTCACCCCTCCACTTT. It specifies CASSLDALGQRNSPLHF. Looking up the rest from reference TRBV5-1 and TRBJ1-6 gives the full variable domain: KAGVTQTPRYLIKTRGQQVTLSCSPISGHRSVSWYQQTPGQGLQFLFEYFSETQRNKGNFPGRFSGRQFSNSRSEMNVSTLELGDSALYLCASSLDALGQRNSPLHFGNGTRLTVT.

This clonotype was observed many times. Found in a library prepared for alpha chains, this beta chain is an off-target read, and its abundance has little meaning. The rearrangement links TRBV12-3 or TRBV12-4 to TRBJ1-1; the D is unclear. The V end lost 0 bases, the J end lost 4 bases, and 6 bases lay between the germline ends. This CDR3 has 13 residues. Written as DNA, the CDR3 is TGTGCCAGCAGTTTAGCGCGAGGCACTGAAGCTTTCTTT. The encoded protein is CASSLARGTEAFF.

In this sample, this clonotype turned up many times. Because the library targeted alpha chains, this beta chain is an off-target read whose size means little. The chain combines TRBV2 with TRBJ2-7, with D uncertain. Per germline, CDR1 SNHLY and CDR2 FYNNEI. Trimming stripped 4 bases from V and 3 bases from J, with 13 bases between. The CDR3 totals 14 residues. CDR3 residues: CASSVDQAYYEQYF. CDR3 coding DNA: TGTGCCAGCAGTGTGGATCAGGCCTACTACGAGCAGTACTTC.

This clonotype was detected many times. Within a library made for alpha chains, this beta chain is off target, and its count is uninformative. The gene calls are TRBV2 and TRBJ2-5; the D gene is possibly TRBD1 (6 bases). The CDR3 contains 16 residues. The V and J ends lost 8 bases and 2 bases respectively, with 21 bases between them. The germline V gene encodes CDR1 SNHLY and CDR2 FYNNEI. The CDR3 reads CASLKTGTLGQETQYF. Here the CDR3 DNA reads TGTGCCAGCTTGAAGACAGGAACCCTGGGGCAAGAGACCCAGTACTTC.

This clonotype was detected many times. Because this beta chain is a stray read in a library intended to capture alpha chains, its abundance should not be given much weight. The chain is built from TRBV11-1 and TRBJ2-2; D gene ambiguous. Germline V lookup: CDR1 SGHAT, CDR2 FQDESV (reference sequence). This CDR3 is 13 amino acids long. V was pared by 2 bases and J by 4 bases, with 5 bases between. The CDR3 region has the DNA TGTGCCAGCAGCTTATCCCCCACCGGGGAGCTGTTTTTT. Its translation is CASSLSPTGELFF. The variable domain in full, completed from reference TRBV11-1 and TRBJ2-2, reads EAEVAQSPRYKITEKSQAVAFWCDPISGHATLYWYRQILGQGPELLVQFQDESVVDDSQLPKDRFSAERLKGVDSTLKIQPAELGDSAMYLCASSLSPTGELFFGEGSRLTVL.

This clonotype was observed a few times. This beta chain slipped into a library made for alpha chains as a stray read, so its size is not meaningful. The chain employs TRBV13 and TRBJ1-1, with a tentative D call TRBD1 (5 bases). Trimming cost V 0 bases and J 8 bases, with 13 bases left between them. The CDR3 has 14 amino acids. Germline V gene data show CDR1 as PRHDT and CDR2 as FYEKMQ (reference sequence). The CDR3 DNA follows: TGTGCCAGCAGCTTAGGTCAGGGCCCGGTAGAAGCTTTCTTT. Encoded protein: CASSLGQGPVEAFF.

This clonotype was seen repeatedly, ten times or more. Because the library targeted alpha chains, this beta chain is an off-target read whose size means little. This chain uses TRBV20-1 with TRBJ1-4; 7 nucleotides line up with TRBD1. V was clipped by 5 bases and J by 0 bases; unmatched bases: 3. The CDR3 length is 14 residues. The germline V gene has CDR1 DFQATT and CDR2 SNEGSKA (reference sequence). CDR3 DNA: TGCAGTGCTTCCAGGGGGACAACTAATGAAAAACTGTTTTTT. It codes for CSASRGTTNEKLFF.

This clonotype has more than one count but fewer than ten. The size of this beta chain means little, since it is a stray read in a library made for alpha chains. CDR3: CASRGMNGLGEQFF. CDR3 DNA sequence: TGTGCCAGCAGGGGAATGAATGGCCTAGGTGAGCAGTTCTTC. The V gene is TRBV2, the J gene TRBJ2-1, with D unresolved. Germline CDR1 is SNHLY and CDR2 is FYNNEI. The ends were cut back, 6 bases at V and 9 bases at J, with 18 bases in the middle. The CDR3 totals 14 residues.

This clonotype was seen many times. Because this beta chain is a stray read in a library intended to capture alpha chains, its abundance should not be given much weight. V and J are TRBV4-1 and TRBJ2-1, with D possibly being TRBD2 (6 bases). The V gene lost 4 bases and the J gene lost 14 bases, with 18 bases spanning the gap. There are 13 residues in the CDR3. Germline CDR1 is MGHRA and CDR2 is YSYEKL. CDR3 sequence reads: CASSPISGEYKFF. In DNA form, the CDR3 reads TGCGCCAGCAGCCCAATTTCGGGGGAATATAAGTTCTTC.

This clonotype was seen a handful of times. This beta chain is an off-target read within a library intended for alpha chains, so its frequency means little. This rearrangement joins TRBV7-3 to TRBJ2-1, with 7 bases fitting TRBD2. J lost 0 bases, V lost 4 bases, and 3 bases had no gene match. The CDR3 length is 15 residues. Germline V gene lookup returns CDR1 SGHTA and CDR2 FQGTGA. The CDR3 region is CASSSRGNSYNEQFF. The CDR3 DNA is TGTGCCAGCAGCTCGCGGGGGAACTCCTACAATGAGCAGTTCTTC.

This clonotype was seen repeatedly, ten times or more. This beta chain is an off-target read within a library intended for alpha chains, so its frequency means little. The chain recombines TRBV28 with TRBJ2-7; perhaps TRBD2 as D (6 bases). The germline V gene has CDR1 MDHEN and CDR2 SYDVKM. This CDR3 is built from 16 residues. Trimming left V 2 bases short and J 0 bases short, with 14 bases between. The CDR3: CASSLGGVPLSYEQYF. As DNA, the CDR3 is TGTGCCAGCAGTTTAGGAGGGGTTCCCCTCTCCTACGAGCAGTACTTC.